Below, one TCR beta chain is given with its context. Its antigen is currently unknown. Alongside a J-beta primer mix, a sample-barcoded 5' primer served in a second PCR lasting roughly 6 to 11 cycles. TCRdb called the 5' RACE reads again in MiXCR, with one record for every CDR3 protein. Of approximately 360,000 distinct CDR3 sequences listed, approximately 51% were seen once; the top ten hold over 40%. This entry belongs to a study of blood T cells in healthy people across ages. Study conclusions and caveats: With naive T cell percentage, TCR beta diversity showed a strong correlation.

V was pared by 6 bases and J by 5 bases, with 5 bases of the junction left unmatched. Germline V gene sequence: CDR1 MDHEN, CDR2 SYDVKM. The CDR3 has 14 residues. This rearrangement joins TRBV28 to TRBJ2-7; TRBD2 agrees at 12 bases. This TCR came from a man between 60 and 75 years old in good health. Sequenced input: blood. This chain's CDR3 is CASSRLAGAHEQYF. The CDR3, as DNA: TGTGCCAGCAGCCGACTAGCGGGAGCCCACGAGCAGTACTTC. Supplemented by reference TRBV28 and TRBJ2-7, the full variable domain reads DVKVTQSSRYLVKRTGEKVFLECVQDMDHENMFWYRQDPGLGLRLIYFSYDVKMKEKGDIPEGYSVSREKKERFSLILESASTNQTSMYLCASSRLAGAHEQYFGPGTRLTVT.